Listed here are 4 T cell receptor beta chains from one sample, sequenced in a study of T cell responses to AZD1222 COVID-19 vaccine. The protocol was immunoSEQ multiplex PCR, while the TCRdb copy is restricted to in-frame clones and leaves out a portion. The sample comprises under 150,000 clones, approximately 92% of which are singletons, and around 0.96% rests with the top ten. This specimen was peripheral blood, taken on day 0 of AZD1222 vaccination. These receptors were collected from an adult in good health.

The chain is built from TRBV10-1 and TRBJ2-2; D remains unclear. CDR1 and CDR2 from the germline V gene are WNHNN and SYGVQD (reference sequence). The CDR3 runs 15 residues. Trimming pared 4 bases from V and 6 bases from J, leaving 15 bases between. The CDR3 DNA sequence: TGCGCCAGCAGTGGTTCCGCTCTAAGGGCCGGGGAGCTGTTTTTT. As protein: CASSGSALRAGELFF.

This sequence joins TRBV2 and TRBJ2-1, with D possibly TRBD1 on 8 matching bases. V lost 5 bases, J lost 14 bases, and 16 bases lay in between. Germline V lookup: CDR1 SNHLY, CDR2 FYNNEI. This CDR3 contains 12 residues. The CDR3 loop reads CASSTGQGGKFF. The CDR3 DNA is TGTGCCAGCAGTACCGGACAGGGAGGGAAGTTCTTC.

The rearrangement uses TRBV7-8 and TRBJ2-1, with D perhaps matching TRBD2 (6 bases). Trimming left V 0 bases short and J 6 bases short, with 15 bases between. Germline CDR1 and CDR2: SGHVS and FQNEAQ. This CDR3 spans 16 amino acids. Here the CDR3 reads CASSLARGWPFNEQFF. Written as DNA, the CDR3 is TGTGCCAGCAGCTTAGCTCGGGGGTGGCCGTTCAATGAGCAGTTCTTC.

V is TRBV10-3 and J is TRBJ2-7; no reliable D call. This CDR3 comprises 15 residues. V gave up 0 bases and J gave up 2 bases, with 11 bases separating them. From germline, CDR1 is ENHRY and CDR2 SYGVKD. The CDR3 nucleotides are TGTGCCATCAGTGAGTCAGGTGGCCCAGCCTACGAGCAGTACTTC. Protein product: CAISESGGPAYEQYF.